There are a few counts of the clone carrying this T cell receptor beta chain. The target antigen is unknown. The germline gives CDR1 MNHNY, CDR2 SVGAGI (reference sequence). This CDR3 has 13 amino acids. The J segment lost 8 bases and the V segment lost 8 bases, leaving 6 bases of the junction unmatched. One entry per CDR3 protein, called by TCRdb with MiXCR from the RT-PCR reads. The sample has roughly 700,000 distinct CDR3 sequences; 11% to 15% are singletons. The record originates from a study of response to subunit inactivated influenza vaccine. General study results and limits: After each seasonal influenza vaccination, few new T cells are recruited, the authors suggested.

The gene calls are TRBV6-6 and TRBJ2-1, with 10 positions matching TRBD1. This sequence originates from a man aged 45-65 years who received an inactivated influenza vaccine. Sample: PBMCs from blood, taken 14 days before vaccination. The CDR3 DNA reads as TGTGCCAGCTGGGACAGGGGTTTCGATGAGCAGTTCTTC. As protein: CASWDRGFDEQFF.